The clone carrying this T cell receptor beta chain was counted a few times. The antigen is not known. The data stem from a study of cytomegalovirus exposure and HLA in healthy donors. Vbeta (60) and Jbeta (13) primers were used in the PCR. Only in-frame clones appear in the TCRdb table, and some are missing; sequencing was by immunoSEQ multiplex PCR. The sample includes 130,000 or so clones, over 8% of them seen just once. The CDR3 runs to 16 residues. V lost 5 bases and J lost 5, with 19 bases in between. Germline CDR1 reads SGHTA; CDR2 reads FQGNSA. General study points: The dataset shows that most TCR sequences were rare, while some public TCRs occurred in many donors. Cytomegalovirus status, reportedly, was diagnosed with high specificity and sensitivity by the classifier. The listing of about 150 TCR beta chains classed them as cytomegalovirus-associated.

The gene calls are TRBV7-2 and TRBJ2-1, with D tentatively TRBD2 (6 bases). This clonotype was sampled from a middle-aged man in good health and CMV-seronegative. Sequencing was performed on PBMCs. Here the CDR3 reads CASSPPAGDADNEQFF. The CDR3, as DNA: TGTGCCAGCAGCCCTCCAGCGGGCGACGCCGACAATGAGCAGTTCTTC.